Detailed here is one T cell receptor beta chain. The length of the CDR3 is 15 residues. CDR1 is SGHNT and CDR2 is YENEEA in the germline V gene. V was trimmed by 2 bases and J by 5 bases, leaving 15 bases between them. The record originates from a study of blood T cell repertoires in COVID-19. Study-wide context: Italy, Spain and the United States were the sources of the convalescent and acute COVID-19 samples.

Generated by immunoSEQ multiplex PCR, the TCRdb table keeps only in-frame clones and is missing some. The sample includes 250,000 to 350,000 clones, around 87% of them seen just once. The study assigned cohorts using participant-reported clinical history. The rearrangement links TRBV11-3 to TRBJ2-5, with D perhaps TRBD2 (6 bases). This TCR was recovered from a woman aged 18-29 years with acute COVID-19. Sequences were obtained from PBMCs or T cells enriched from blood (not recorded which). The CDR3 reads CASSLSLLARETQYF. CDR3 nucleotides: TGTGCCAGCAGCTTAAGCCTGCTAGCGAGGGAGACCCAGTACTTC.